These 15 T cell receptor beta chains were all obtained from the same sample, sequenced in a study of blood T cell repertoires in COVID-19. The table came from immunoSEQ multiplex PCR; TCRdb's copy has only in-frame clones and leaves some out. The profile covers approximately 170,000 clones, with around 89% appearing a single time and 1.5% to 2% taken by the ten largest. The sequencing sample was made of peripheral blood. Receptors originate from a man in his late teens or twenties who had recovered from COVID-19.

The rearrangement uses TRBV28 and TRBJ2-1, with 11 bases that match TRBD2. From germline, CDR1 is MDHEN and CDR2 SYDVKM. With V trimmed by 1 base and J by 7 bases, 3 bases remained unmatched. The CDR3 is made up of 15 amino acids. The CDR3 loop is CASSLFTSGSNEQFF. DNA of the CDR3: TGTGCCAGCAGTTTATTTACTAGCGGGAGTAATGAGCAGTTCTTC. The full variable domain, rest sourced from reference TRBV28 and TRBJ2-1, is DVKVTQSSRYLVKRTGEKVFLECVQDMDHENMFWYRQDPGLGLRLIYFSYDVKMKEKGDIPEGYSVSREKKERFSLILESASTNQTSMYLCASSLFTSGSNEQFFGPGTRLTVL.

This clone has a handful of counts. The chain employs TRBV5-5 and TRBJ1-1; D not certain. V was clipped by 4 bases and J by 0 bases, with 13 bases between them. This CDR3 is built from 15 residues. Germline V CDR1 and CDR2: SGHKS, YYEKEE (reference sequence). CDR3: CASSRLLGVNTEAFF. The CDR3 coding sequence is TGTGCCAGCAGCCGACTACTGGGAGTGAACACTGAAGCTTTCTTT.

DNA for the CDR3: TGTGCCAGCAGTGAATCCCCGGGGACTAGCGGGAGTTACAATGAGCAGTTCTTC. Protein: CASSESPGTSGSYNEQFF. V usage is TRBV6-1 and J usage is TRBJ2-1, with 14 nucleotides matching TRBD2. V lost 2 bases and J lost 4; bases outside the gene matches: 7. CDR1 is MNHNS, CDR2 SASEGT, per germline. The CDR3 runs 18 residues.

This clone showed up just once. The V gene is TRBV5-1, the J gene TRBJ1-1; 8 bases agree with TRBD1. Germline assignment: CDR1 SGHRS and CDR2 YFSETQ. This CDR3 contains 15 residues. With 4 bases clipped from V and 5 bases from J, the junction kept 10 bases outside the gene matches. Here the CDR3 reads CASSPGQGPGTEAFF. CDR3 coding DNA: TGCGCCAGCAGCCCCGGACAGGGACCGGGGACTGAAGCTTTCTTT.

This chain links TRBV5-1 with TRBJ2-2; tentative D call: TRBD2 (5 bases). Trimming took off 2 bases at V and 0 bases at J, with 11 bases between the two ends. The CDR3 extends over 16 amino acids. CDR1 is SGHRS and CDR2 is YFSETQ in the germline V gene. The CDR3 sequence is CASSFGGYANTGELFF. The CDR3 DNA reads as TGCGCCAGCAGCTTTGGCGGGTACGCGAACACCGGGGAGCTGTTTTTT.

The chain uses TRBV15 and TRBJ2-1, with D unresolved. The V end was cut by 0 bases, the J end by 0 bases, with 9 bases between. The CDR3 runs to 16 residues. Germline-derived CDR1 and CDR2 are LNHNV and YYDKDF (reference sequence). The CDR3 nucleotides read TGTGCCACCAGCAGAGATACTGGTAGCTCCTACAATGAGCAGTTCTTC. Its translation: CATSRDTGSSYNEQFF.

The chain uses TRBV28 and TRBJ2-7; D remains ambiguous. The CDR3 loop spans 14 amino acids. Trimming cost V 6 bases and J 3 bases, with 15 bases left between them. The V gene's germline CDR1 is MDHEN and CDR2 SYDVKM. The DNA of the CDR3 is TGTGCCAGCAGCTCCCCCGGGTCCTTCTACGAGCAGTACTTC. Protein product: CASSSPGSFYEQYF.

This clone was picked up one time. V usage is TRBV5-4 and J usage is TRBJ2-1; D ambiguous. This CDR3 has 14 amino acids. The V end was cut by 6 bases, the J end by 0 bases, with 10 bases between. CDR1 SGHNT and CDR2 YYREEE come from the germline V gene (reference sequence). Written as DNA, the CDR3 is TGTGCCAGCAAGCTATCGATCTCCTACAATGAGCAGTTCTTC. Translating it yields CASKLSISYNEQFF.

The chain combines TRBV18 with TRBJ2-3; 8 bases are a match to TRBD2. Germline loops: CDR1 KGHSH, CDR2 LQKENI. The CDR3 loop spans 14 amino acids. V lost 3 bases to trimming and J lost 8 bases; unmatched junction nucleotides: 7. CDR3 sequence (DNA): TGTGCCAGCTCACCCGAGCGGGCGGGAGGTACGCAGTATTTT. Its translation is CASSPERAGGTQYF.

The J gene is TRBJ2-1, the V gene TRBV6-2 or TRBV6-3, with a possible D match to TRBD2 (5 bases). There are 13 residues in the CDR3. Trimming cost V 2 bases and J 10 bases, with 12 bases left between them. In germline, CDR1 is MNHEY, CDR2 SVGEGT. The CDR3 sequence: CASSYLASREQFF. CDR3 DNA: TGTGCCAGCAGTTACCTAGCCTCGCGGGAGCAGTTCTTC.

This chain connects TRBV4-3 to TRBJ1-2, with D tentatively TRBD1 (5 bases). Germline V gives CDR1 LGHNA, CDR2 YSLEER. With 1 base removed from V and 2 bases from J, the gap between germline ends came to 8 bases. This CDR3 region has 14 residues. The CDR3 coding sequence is TGCGCCAGCAGCCAAGGCACAGGCAACTATGGCTACACCTTC. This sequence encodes CASSQGTGNYGYTF.

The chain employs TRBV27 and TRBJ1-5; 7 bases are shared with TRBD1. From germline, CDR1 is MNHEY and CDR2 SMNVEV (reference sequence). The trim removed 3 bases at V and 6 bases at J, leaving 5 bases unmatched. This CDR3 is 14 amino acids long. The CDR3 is CASSFDRVAQPQHF. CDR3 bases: TGTGCCAGCAGTTTCGACAGGGTGGCTCAGCCCCAGCATTTT.

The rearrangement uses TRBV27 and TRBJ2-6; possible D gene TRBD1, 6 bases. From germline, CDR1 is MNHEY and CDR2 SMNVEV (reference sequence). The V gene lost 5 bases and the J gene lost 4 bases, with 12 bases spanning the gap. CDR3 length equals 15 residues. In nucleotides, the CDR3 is TGTGCCAGCAGTCCACAGGGATCCGGGGCCAACGTCCTGACTTTC. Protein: CASSPQGSGANVLTF.

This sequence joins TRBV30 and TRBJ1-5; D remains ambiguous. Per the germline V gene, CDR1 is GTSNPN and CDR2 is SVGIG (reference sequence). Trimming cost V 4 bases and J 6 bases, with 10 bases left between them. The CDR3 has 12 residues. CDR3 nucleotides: TGTGCCTGGAATCAGGAGGGTCAGCCCCAGCATTTT. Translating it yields CAWNQEGQPQHF.

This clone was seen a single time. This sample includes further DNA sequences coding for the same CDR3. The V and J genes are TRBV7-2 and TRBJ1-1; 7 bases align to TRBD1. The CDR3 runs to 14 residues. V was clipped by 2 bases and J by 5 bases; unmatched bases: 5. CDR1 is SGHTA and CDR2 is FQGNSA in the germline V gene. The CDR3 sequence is CASSLKGAGTEAFF. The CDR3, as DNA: TGTGCCAGCAGCTTAAAGGGGGCTGGGACTGAAGCTTTCTTT.